This TCR beta chain was recorded in a study of PD-1 blockade in classical Hodgkin lymphoma. Repertoires were generated with immunoSEQ multiplex PCR, while TCRdb's copy carries only in-frame clones and drops some. The sample has approximately 38,000 clones, just over 75% seen once; the top ten hold around 10%. The CDR3 consists of 15 residues. The V gene lost 5 bases and the J gene lost 6 bases, with 17 bases spanning the gap. Looked up from germline, CDR1 is LNHDA and CDR2 is SQIVND (reference sequence). The time point is: cycle 4 day 1 (C4D1), after more than five weeks of nivolumab. Exposure to brentuximab vedotin varied, and each patient had relapsed following autologous stem cell transplantation. Comment on this clone: Its antigen is not identified.

Whole-study results and caveats: Newly diagnosed patients and complete responders had comparable diversity at baseline.

Sequenced material: peripheral blood mononuclear cells (PBMCs), taken before the fourth cycle of nivolumab. This receptor was identified in a human donor with classical Hodgkin lymphoma. The rearrangement links TRBV19 to TRBJ1-5, with D perhaps matching TRBD1 (6 bases). CDR3 in amino acids: CASSYTTGSIQPQHF. Here the CDR3 DNA reads TGTGCCAGTAGTTACACAACAGGGTCGATTCAGCCCCAGCATTTT.